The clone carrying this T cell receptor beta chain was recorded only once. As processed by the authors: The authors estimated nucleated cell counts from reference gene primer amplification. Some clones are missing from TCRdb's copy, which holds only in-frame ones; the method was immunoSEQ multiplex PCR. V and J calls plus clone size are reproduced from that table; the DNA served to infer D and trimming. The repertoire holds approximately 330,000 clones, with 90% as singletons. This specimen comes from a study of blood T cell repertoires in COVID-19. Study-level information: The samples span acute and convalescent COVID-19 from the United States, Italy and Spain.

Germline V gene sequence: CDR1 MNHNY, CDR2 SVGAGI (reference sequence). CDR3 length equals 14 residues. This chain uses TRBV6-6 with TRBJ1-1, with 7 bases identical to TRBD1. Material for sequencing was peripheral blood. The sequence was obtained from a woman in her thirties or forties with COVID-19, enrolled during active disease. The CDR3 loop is CASPKDRSNTEAFF. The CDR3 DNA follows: TGTGCTTCACCGAAGGACAGGTCGAACACTGAAGCTTTCTTT.